Each of the 20 T cell receptor beta chains below was sequenced from the same sample in a study of cytomegalovirus exposure and HLA in healthy donors. The PCR had 60 Vbeta and 13 Jbeta primers. Here immunoSEQ multiplex PCR was the method, and the copy in TCRdb shows in-frame clones only, minus some. The profile covers about 120,000 clones, with under 80% appearing a single time and 3% to 4.5% taken by the ten largest. The material sequenced was PBMCs. All receptors derive from a man between 40 and 49 years old in good health and CMV-seropositive.

The gene calls are TRBV7-8 and TRBJ2-3, with D possibly being TRBD2 (5 bases). V dropped 5 bases and J dropped 2 bases, with 11 bases sitting between them. CDR3 length: 14 amino acids. Looked up from germline, CDR1 is SGHVS and CDR2 is FQNEAQ. The CDR3 bases are TGTGCCAGCAGCGTCGGACTTTACACAGATACGCAGTATTTT. It yields the protein CASSVGLYTDTQYF.

The chain combines TRBV7-6 with TRBJ2-1; 12 bases align to TRBD1. Looked up from germline, CDR1 is SGHVS and CDR2 is FNYEAQ. Germline trimming cut 3 bases from V and 9 bases from J; bases unmatched to any gene: 6. This CDR3 comprises 15 residues. CDR3 sequence (DNA): TGTGCCAGCAGCTTCCGGGACAGGGGGCAGGTTGAGCAGTTCTTC. Residues: CASSFRDRGQVEQFF.

The CDR3 reads CASIPSRGGSPLHF. The CDR3 DNA follows: TGTGCCAGCATCCCATCCAGGGGTGGTTCACCCCTCCACTTT. This sequence joins TRBV6-5 and TRBJ1-6; D possibly corresponds to TRBD1 (6 bases). Trimming left V 7 bases short and J 9 bases short, with 16 bases between. Per the germline V gene, CDR1 is MNHEY and CDR2 is SVGAGI. This CDR3 comprises 14 residues.

The CDR3 bases are TGTGCCAGCCGGACAGGGACTACTGGGGCCAACGTCCTGACTTTC. This encodes CASRTGTTGANVLTF. V and J are TRBV19 and TRBJ2-6; a possible D gene is TRBD1 (8 bases). CDR1 LNHDA and CDR2 SQIVND come from the germline V gene (reference sequence). The length of the CDR3 is 15 residues. Trimming removed 9 bases at V and 2 bases at J, with 14 bases between.

The gene calls are TRBV28 and TRBJ2-2; tentative D call: TRBD1 (6 bases). CDR1 is MDHEN and CDR2 is SYDVKM in the germline V gene. The CDR3 has 14 amino acids. V was shortened by 5 bases and J by 5 bases, with 12 bases between the two germline ends. CDR3 loop: CASSRLDRTGELFF. Written as DNA, the CDR3 is TGTGCCAGCAGTCGGTTAGACAGGACCGGGGAGCTGTTTTTT.

J is TRBJ2-7 and V is TRBV6-6, with 8 bases fitting TRBD2. CDR3 length: 15 amino acids. Trimming cost V 4 bases and J 2 bases; bases outside gene matches: 7. The germline CDR1 and CDR2 sequences are MNHNY and SVGAGI (reference sequence). CDR3 amino acids: CASSFTGTSTYEQYF. The CDR3 DNA sequence: TGTGCCAGCAGTTTCACCGGGACTAGTACCTACGAGCAGTACTTC.

This clone was counted only a few times. The chain is built from TRBV5-1 and TRBJ1-5; 7 bases are shared with TRBD1. Per germline, CDR1 SGHRS and CDR2 YFSETQ. The CDR3 is 16 amino acids. Trimming cost V 3 bases and J 2 bases; bases outside gene matches: 8. CDR3 sequence (DNA): TGCGCCAGCAGCTCCCGACAGGGCGGTGGCAATCAGCCCCAGCATTTT. Amino acid sequence: CASSSRQGGGNQPQHF.

The rearrangement joins TRBV4-1 to TRBJ2-1; tentative D call: TRBD2 (5 bases). CDR3 length equals 16 residues. The V gene lost 0 bases and the J gene lost 7 bases, with 16 bases spanning the gap. CDR1 is MGHRA, CDR2 YSYEKL, per germline. This chain's CDR3 is CASSQDRWEQRNEQFF. CDR3 sequence (DNA): TGCGCCAGCAGCCAAGATCGGTGGGAACAGCGGAATGAGCAGTTCTTC.

This clone was observed a single time. The chain couples TRBV4-1 to TRBJ2-7; D may be TRBD1 (5 bases). Trimming took off 1 base at V and 5 bases at J, with 12 bases between the two ends. Germline V gene sequence: CDR1 MGHRA, CDR2 YSYEKL. The length of the CDR3 is 14 residues. The CDR3 is CASSQVYQGDEQYF. The CDR3 nucleotides read TGCGCCAGCAGCCAAGTATACCAGGGCGACGAGCAGTACTTC.

The rearrangement uses TRBV29-1 and TRBJ2-5; D gene ambiguous. The CDR3 is 13 amino acids. The V gene's germline CDR1 is SQVTM and CDR2 ANQGSEA. V lost 3 bases, J lost 5 bases, and 13 bases lay in between. CDR3 DNA: TGCAGCGTTGATGCGAGCGCCTCTGAGACCCAGTACTTC. It codes for CSVDASASETQYF.

This clone was observed a handful of times. This chain joins TRBV6-5 and TRBJ2-7; D is unclear. Trimming stripped 5 bases from V and 0 bases from J, with 8 bases between. The length of the CDR3 is 13 residues. Looked up from germline, CDR1 is MNHEY and CDR2 is SVGAGI. In DNA form, the CDR3 reads TGTGCCAGCAGTAAGCCCCGCTCCTACGAGCAGTACTTC. Translated: CASSKPRSYEQYF.

The rearrangement joins TRBV5-5 to TRBJ1-5; 9 bases match TRBD1. The CDR3 totals 16 residues. Germline-derived CDR1 and CDR2 are SGHKS and YYEKEE (reference sequence). Trimming took 3 bases from V and 7 from J; bases not matched to a gene: 11. DNA for the CDR3: TGTGCCAGCAGCTCCCTCGAACAGGGGGCAGGACAGCCCCAGCATTTT. Its protein is CASSSLEQGAGQPQHF.

This rearrangement joins TRBV7-9 to TRBJ2-3, with a possible D match to TRBD1 (6 bases). CDR3 length: 15 amino acids. V lost 1 base and J 3 bases, leaving 11 bases between the germline ends. CDR1 and CDR2 from the germline V gene are SEHNR and FQNEAQ (reference sequence). This CDR3 is CASSLGYRVTDTQYF. The CDR3, as DNA: TGTGCCAGCAGCTTAGGGTACAGGGTTACAGATACGCAGTATTTT.

The chain uses TRBV5-1 and TRBJ1-2, with D tentatively TRBD1 (5 bases). CDR1 SGHRS and CDR2 YFSETQ come from the germline V gene. V dropped 0 bases and J dropped 8 bases, with 11 bases sitting between them. The CDR3 runs 13 residues. In nucleotides, the CDR3 is TGCGCCAGCAGCTTGGAGGACGGGGGAGGCTACACCTTC. Amino acids: CASSLEDGGGYTF.

This clone was picked up a small number of times. The gene calls are TRBV19 and TRBJ2-3, with D perhaps matching TRBD2 (6 bases). The CDR3 is 18 amino acids. The V end was cut by 5 bases, the J end by 0 bases, with 21 bases between. Germline assignment: CDR1 LNHDA and CDR2 SQIVND (reference sequence). The CDR3 bases are TGTGCCAGTAGTCCGCACATTCAGCGGGCGTCAAGCACAGATACGCAGTATTTT. Translating it yields CASSPHIQRASSTDTQYF.

V and J are TRBV12-2 and TRBJ2-5; the table calls TRBD2, which could not be checked here. TRBV12-2 is labeled a pseudogene. This CDR3 comprises 17 residues. The CDR3 spells CASRLGGTSEYQETQYF. The CDR3 bases are TGTGCAAGTCGCTTAGGAGGGACTAGCGAGTACCAAGAGACCCAGTACTTC.

With respect to this clone: Other DNA sequences in the same sample also yield this CDR3. The gene calls are TRBV28 and TRBJ2-7; 12 bases match TRBD2. CDR3 length: 15 residues. Germline CDR1 reads MDHEN; CDR2 reads SYDVKM. With V trimmed by 5 bases and J by 4 bases, 6 bases remained unmatched. The CDR3 coding sequence is TGTGCCAGCAGTCTTGTGACTAGCGGGAGTTACGAGCAGTACTTC. As protein: CASSLVTSGSYEQYF. The whole variable domain, filled in from reference TRBV28 and TRBJ2-7, reads DVKVTQSSRYLVKRTGEKVFLECVQDMDHENMFWYRQDPGLGLRLIYFSYDVKMKEKGDIPEGYSVSREKKERFSLILESASTNQTSMYLCASSLVTSGSYEQYFGPGTRLTVT.

The chain is built from TRBV30 and TRBJ1-2; TRBD1 matches 8 bases. The CDR3 covers 13 residues. The V gene end was trimmed by 1 base and the J gene end by 4 bases; junction bases not matched to a gene: 2. Per germline, CDR1 GTSNPN and CDR2 SVGIG (reference sequence). CDR3 protein: CAWSETGAYGYTF. As DNA, the CDR3 is TGTGCCTGGAGTGAGACAGGGGCCTATGGCTACACCTTC.

The rearrangement uses TRBV11-2 and TRBJ1-5, with 11 positions matching TRBD1. Germline V CDR1 and CDR2: SGHAT, FQNNGV. This CDR3 is 16 amino acids long. V was pared by 4 bases and J by 4 bases, with 6 bases of the junction left unmatched. CDR3 bases: TGTGCCAGCAGCTCCGGGGGGACAGGGGGTAATCAGCCCCAGCATTTT. As protein: CASSSGGTGGNQPQHF.

This chain links TRBV5-1 with TRBJ1-1; D not resolved. The CDR3 is 12 residues long. Per the germline V gene, CDR1 is SGHRS and CDR2 is YFSETQ. The V gene lost 4 bases and the J gene lost 8 bases, with 12 bases spanning the gap. CDR3 nucleotide sequence: TGCGCCAGCAGCCGACACTCCGGAGAAGCTTTCTTT. It is translated as CASSRHSGEAFF.